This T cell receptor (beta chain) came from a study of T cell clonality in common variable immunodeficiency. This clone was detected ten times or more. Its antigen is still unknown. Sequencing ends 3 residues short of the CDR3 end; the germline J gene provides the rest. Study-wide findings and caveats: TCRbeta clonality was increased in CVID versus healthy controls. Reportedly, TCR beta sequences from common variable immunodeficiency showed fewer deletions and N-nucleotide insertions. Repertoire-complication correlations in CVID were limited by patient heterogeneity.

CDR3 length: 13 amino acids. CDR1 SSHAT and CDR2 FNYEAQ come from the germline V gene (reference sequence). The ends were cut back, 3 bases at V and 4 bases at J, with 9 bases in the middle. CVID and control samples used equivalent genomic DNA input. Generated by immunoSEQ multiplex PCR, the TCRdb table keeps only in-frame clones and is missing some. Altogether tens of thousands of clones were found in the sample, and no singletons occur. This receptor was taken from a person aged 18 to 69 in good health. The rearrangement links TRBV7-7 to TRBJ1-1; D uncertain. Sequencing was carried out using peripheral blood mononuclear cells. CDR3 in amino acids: CASSLNTATEAFF. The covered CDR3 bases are TGTGCCAGCAGCTTGAACACAGCCACTGAA.